This TCR beta chain was observed in a study of blood T cells in healthy people across ages (dated by TCRdb to between 2015 and 2017). General notes on the study: In model experiments, template switching captured about one uniquely barcoded TCR beta cDNA molecule for every two T cells. Age-related changes in TCR beta repertoire diversity were measured in the study by deep sequencing normalized with unique cDNA molecular identifiers. Four age groups were formed from the donors: young (average about 17 years), middle-aged (around 40), aged (roughly 58) and long-lived (less than 85). The study analyzed two additional independent replicas of 1 million unique cDNA reads from the same blood draw for two donors, one aged 18 to 30 and one aged 80 or older. Broad study findings and their caveats: There was a strong correlation between observed TCR beta diversity and the percentage of naive T cells measured by flow cytometry. As age increased, observed TCR beta diversity per million T cells dropped in a roughly linear way, and a significant reduction was already evident by age about 40. Estimates of total diversity based on one million sequenced T cells were regarded as lower bounds and as underestimates. The CMV infection status of donors was not known, potentially confounding age-related changes in expanded clonotypes. Because profiling used bulk unsorted PBMCs, naive and antigen-experienced compartments could not be compared conclusively. Compared with the aged group, the long-lived group had more naive CD4+ T cells, fewer expanded clones and increased TCR diversity, a pattern suggesting age selection.

This clonotype was counted between two and nine times. Its specific antigen is unknown. No much larger clone is present one base from it, and per-base qualities are unavailable. Counted from cysteine to phenylalanine, this CDR3 has 14 amino acids. Of the read, only the CDR3 DNA is kept; its 42 bases are in frame from base 1. The V and J ends are trimmed by 6 bases and 4 bases, leaving 15 bases between them. The library was prepared using 5' RACE. Sequenced using an Illumina HiSeq 2500. The second PCR ran for roughly 7 to 11 cycles and used a J-beta primer mix along with a sample-barcoded 5' primer. Each TCR beta cDNA molecule received a unique molecular identifier from a template-switch 5' adaptor carrying 12 random nucleotides. Each sample yielded at least 2.5 million CDR3-containing paired-end reads. The Mint cDNA synthesis kit, primed by a TRBC-specific oligonucleotide, was used to synthesize first-strand cDNA from all RNA. All cDNA was treated with uracil-DNA glycosylase and then went through a first 18-cycle PCR with the universal primers M1SS and BC2_uni_R. Turning to the authors' computational methods: Normalization of each sample was performed by random selection of 1 million high-quality reads, each carrying a distinct molecular identifier. Instead of being binned into consensus sequences, reads with shared molecular identifiers were discarded. MiTCR, set to a Q25 quality threshold and the strictest error-elimination algorithm, was used for CDR3 identification, clonotype clustering and error correction. A nonparametric unseen species model with Euler transformation was used to estimate a lower bound on total TCR beta diversity. The public reads were run again by TCRdb, first through fastp at Q25 and then through MiXCR, and only productive beta chains were kept. CDR3 protein duplicates are merged, each entry listing the most common genes and DNA. V and J calls and clone size were set by TCRdb, not the authors. For this sample the table gives approximately 780,000 distinct CDR3 sequences, of which roughly 26% were detected only once. About 3% of the sample is in the top ten clones.

The roughly 39 donors, aged about 6 to 95 years, were systemically healthy Caucasian individuals from Russia. Ten milliliters of peripheral blood were drawn from each donor into EDTA-treated Vacutainer tubes. Ficoll-Paque density-gradient centrifugation was used to isolate PBMCs, with at least 6.5 million per sample. Trizol reagent was used to extract total RNA from PBMCs, with at least 6 micrograms per sample. For every donor, an aliquot of PBMCs went through flow cytometry to measure the percentages of naive CD45RAhigh/CD27high T cells. This sample also belongs to another study, concerning T cells of mothers and their children. Per that second paper: Donors were nine systemically healthy Caucasian individuals: three mothers and their six children. cDNA synthesis consumed the entire amount of extracted RNA, loaded at around 1.5 ug RNA in each 15 ul reaction. In the second PCR, the M1S primer introduced both the sample barcodes and 2-4 random nucleotides. More than 9.5 million TCR beta CDR3 reads were obtained from each mother, and approximately 3 million reads were obtained from each child. In both related and unrelated pairs, thymic selection shapes the output of TCR recombination in a similar way, with inherited differences having only a minor effect. Normalized repertoire overlap was always slightly but never significantly higher in related than unrelated mother-child pairs. No persistent microchimeric T cell clones were detected, at a sensitivity of around 100 clones per million clonotypes. In the study, deep NGS was used to compare the TCR beta repertoires of mothers and children, and features distinguishing related mother-child pairs from unrelated individuals were sought. Mothers averaged roughly 36 +/- 4 years of age and children averaged about 10 +/- 4 years. After adapters were ligated using NEBNext reagents, the libraries underwent 100+100 nt paired-end sequencing on an Illumina HiSeq 2000. To prevent cross-contamination, the mother and child libraries were prepared one month apart and sequenced in separate runs. Between about 500,000 and 2,100,000 distinct TCR beta clonotypes were identified per donor. Naive TCR beta clonotypes were estimated from low-frequency clonotypes matched to each donor's FACS-determined naive share, without sorting.

This TCR came from a boy between 10 and 17 years old in good health. In this chain, TRBV12-3 or TRBV12-4 is recombined with TRBJ1-1, with TRBD1 tentatively as D gene (6 bases match). Sequencing was performed on blood. The DNA sequence is as follows: TGTGCCAGCAGCCCTACAGGGCAGAGCACTGAAGCTTTCTTT. Its coded protein is CASSPTGQSTEAFF.